What follows are 5 T cell receptor beta chains derived from one specimen sequenced in a study of control samples from healthy donors and cancer patients. Sequencing used immunoSEQ multiplex PCR; TCRdb keeps in-frame clones, though not all of them. The repertoire holds 70,000 to 95,000 clones, with roughly 86% as singletons. Sequencing was done on a sample of blood. The receptor source for this set is a man in his fifties in good health.

This chain joins TRBV19 and TRBJ1-1, with 12 bases fitting TRBD1. The CDR3 runs to 16 residues. Unmatched junction bases numbered 6, after V lost 4 bases and J lost 3 bases. Germline assignment: CDR1 LNHDA and CDR2 SQIVND (reference sequence). CDR3 sequence: CASSRGTGGADTEAFF. In DNA, the CDR3 is TGTGCCAGTAGTAGAGGGACAGGGGGCGCGGACACTGAAGCTTTCTTT.

The chain employs TRBV5-1 and TRBJ2-1, with D possibly TRBD2 on 6 matching bases. This CDR3 spans 13 amino acids. In germline, CDR1 is SGHRS, CDR2 YFSETQ. The V end was cut by 6 bases, the J end by 6 bases, with 13 bases between. The CDR3: CASTAGFVNEQFF. The CDR3 DNA reads TGCGCCAGCACCGCGGGATTTGTCAATGAGCAGTTCTTC.

The chain combines TRBV24-1 with TRBJ2-1; D not certain. Looked up from germline, CDR1 is KGHDR and CDR2 is SFDVKD. The CDR3 is made up of 13 amino acids. V was clipped by 1 base and J by 7 bases, with 7 bases between them. The DNA for the CDR3 is TGTGCCACCAGTGATTTAGGCGGAAATGAGCAGTTCTTC. Translation gives CATSDLGGNEQFF.

The chain combines TRBV5-6 with TRBJ1-6; 9 bases match TRBD1. The CDR3 has 15 amino acids. With V trimmed by 4 bases and J by 7 bases, 6 bases remained unmatched. Germline assignment: CDR1 SGHDT and CDR2 YYEEEE. The CDR3 here is CASSPGQGRNSPLHF. The CDR3 bases are TGTGCCAGCAGCCCGGGACAGGGACGAAATTCACCCCTCCACTTT.

The chain employs TRBV6-2 or TRBV6-3 and TRBJ2-4, with 7 bases that match TRBD2. V trimming: 5 bases; J trimming: 0 bases; junction bases outside the gene matches: 4. CDR1 and CDR2 (germline): MNHEY, SVGEGT. CDR3 length equals 15 residues. For the CDR3, the DNA is TGTGCCAGCAGTGTCCTAGCGGTAGCCAAAAACATTCAGTACTTC. The encoded protein is CASSVLAVAKNIQYF.